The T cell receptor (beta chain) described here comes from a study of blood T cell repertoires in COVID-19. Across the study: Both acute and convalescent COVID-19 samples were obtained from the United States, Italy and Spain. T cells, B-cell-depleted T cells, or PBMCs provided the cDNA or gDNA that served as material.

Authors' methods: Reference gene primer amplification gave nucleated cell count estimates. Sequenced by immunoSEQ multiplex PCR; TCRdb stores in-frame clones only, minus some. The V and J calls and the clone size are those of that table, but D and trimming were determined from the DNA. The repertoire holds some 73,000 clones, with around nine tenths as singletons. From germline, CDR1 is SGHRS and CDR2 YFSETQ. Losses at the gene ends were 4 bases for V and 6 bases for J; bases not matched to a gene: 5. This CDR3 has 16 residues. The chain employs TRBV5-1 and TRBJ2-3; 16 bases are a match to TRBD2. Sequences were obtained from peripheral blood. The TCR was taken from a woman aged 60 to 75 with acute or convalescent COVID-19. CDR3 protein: CASSLGTSGGADTQYF. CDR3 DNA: TGCGCCAGCAGCCTTGGGACTAGCGGGGGGGCTGATACGCAGTATTTT.